This TCR beta chain is drawn from a study of blood T cells in healthy people across ages. This clonotype was observed a handful of times. What it binds is unknown. Then a second PCR, running about 7 to 11 cycles, was carried out with a sample-barcoded 5' primer and a J-beta primer mix. TCRdb analysed the 5' RACE reads with MiXCR anew, one entry per CDR3 protein. The table has about a million distinct CDR3 sequences, 51% seen once. Germline CDR1 reads SGHTA; CDR2 reads FQGNSA. The germline V and J ends were trimmed by 3 bases and 2 bases, with 14 bases remaining between them. The CDR3 has 15 residues. Whole-study findings and limits: One million T cells yielded diversity estimates that were considered underestimates. The study found more naive CD4+ cells and higher diversity in long-lived than aged donors.

J is TRBJ2-7 and V is TRBV7-2; perhaps TRBD1 as D (6 bases). Material for sequencing was blood. The sequence derives from a woman aged 60-75 years in good health. DNA for the CDR3: TGTGCCAGCAGCTTGCGCAGGGGAACCCCCTACGAGCAGTACTTC. It specifies CASSLRRGTPYEQYF.